The T cell receptor (beta chain) under discussion was sequenced for a study of radiation and T cells in renal cell carcinoma (dated by TCRdb to 2020 to 2022). A note on the overall study: In total, about 53 samples, comprising some 25 tumors and around 27 peripheral blood samples, were subjected to TCR beta sequencing. The final blood draw was performed at 4 weeks after radiation, at the same time as nephrectomy. Across all 50 or so samples, 4,016,671 unique CDR3 nucleotide sequences, encoding roughly 3 million unique CDR3 amino acid sequences, were identified. What the authors observed across the whole study: Because pretreatment tumor biopsies were not available, the study could not determine whether clonotypes were already present within the tumor at baseline. In blood, the top tumor clonotypes increased between baseline and 2 weeks post-radiation and then shrank by 4 weeks, which suggests that tumor-resident clones expanded only transiently. Because the trial had a single-armed design, the trial could not examine how radiation dose or scheduling affected the TCR repertoire. Blood repertoire dynamics were not followed beyond 4 weeks after treatment.

The CDR3 runs 15 residues from the cysteine to the phenylalanine. Left in the record is the CDR3 DNA by itself, 45 bases read in frame from the first base. The germline V gene gives CDR1 as ENHRY and CDR2 as SYGVKD. V is pruned by 4 bases and J by 7 bases, leaving 5 bases of the junction without a gene match. As to this clone: Its antigen remains undetermined. No per-base quality is available; no much larger clone lies one base away.

What the time point label conveys for this sample: blood 4 weeks post-SBRT, at nephrectomy. The sample's treatment or condition label, in plain terms: 15 Gy SBRT to primary tumor, nephrectomy 4 weeks later. Samples were obtained from a clinical trial, in which 15 Gy stereotactic body radiation therapy was delivered to primary renal cell carcinomas and nephrectomy was performed 4 weeks later. Serial peripheral blood from radiation-treated patients was sampled at baseline, 2 weeks and 4 weeks after SBRT to track tumor-enriched clonotypes. All patients had renal cell carcinoma with clear cell pathology. The QIAamp DNA Blood Mini Kit (Qiagen) was used to prepare genomic DNA for TCR sequencing. Only samples passing all quality control checks were included in the analyses. TCR beta libraries were generated from genomic DNA with the immunoSEQ kit, following the manufacturer's recommendations. For library preparation, a first multiplex PCR was performed with proprietary primers, followed by a second PCR in which unique barcodes were added, and bead cleanups were performed after each round. A kit-provided positive control reaction and a negative control reaction were included in every sample batch. The final libraries were assessed on an Agilent 4200 TapeStation D1000 ScreenTape, pooled by volume, and quantified by qPCR. An Illumina NextSeq500 fitted with a MidOutput 150-cycle cartridge performed the sequencing, running 156 Read1 cycles and 15 Index1 cycles with the kit's custom primers. The pooled library was loaded at roughly 1 pM with a roughly 22% PhiX control spike-in. Regarding the original processing steps: Vendor-processed data were analyzed in R, with a clonotype defined as all T cells sharing the same CDR3 nucleotide sequence. For clone abundance analyses, frequencies were normalized to the 10,000 most abundant clones per sample. Public T cell clones, which averaged fewer than five per sample, were excluded before analysis. Tumor-enriched clonotypes and baseline blood-enriched clonotypes were defined as those with an abundance difference of at least 32-fold between compartments. A beta-binomial differential abundance model was used to identify clonotypes that were expanded or contracted between blood time points. Similarity between tumor and blood repertoires was quantified using the Baroni-Urbani and Buser coefficient, and groups were compared with two-tailed Wilcoxon tests in R. This is the immuneACCESS table as TCRdb keeps it, with only in-frame sequences that have V and J called. A part of the clones is gone; compared with another copy, unresolved V genes explain less than half, and the rest is unexplained. V, J and clone size are taken as reported in that table, and D and trimming were inferred from the DNA itself. In all, the sample holds around 170,000 clones, and about nine tenths of those were seen once. Around 11% of the sample lies in the top ten.

Here the chain combines TRBV10-3 and TRBJ2-1; 12 junctional bases match TRBD2. The material was blood, obtained from a patient whose treatment included radiotherapy and nephrectomy. This sequence was found in a woman between 45 and 65 years old with renal cell carcinoma. The sequenced DNA: TGTGCCATCAGTGCACTAGCGGGGGGCCGAAATGAGCAGTTCTTC. Its protein is CAISALAGGRNEQFF.